These 5 T cell receptor beta chains share one sample of origin, sequenced in a study of early T cells in non-severe SARS-CoV-2 infection. From the 5' RACE reads, TCRdb called clonotypes with MiXCR, one entry per CDR3 protein. Of some 40,000 distinct CDR3 sequences listed, 12% are singletons. Source material: whole blood. The origin of the receptors is an adult who was a healthcare worker with PCR-confirmed SARS-CoV-2 infection or an uninfected control (not recorded which).

CDR3 in amino acids: CASSMRGQRSGANVLTF. The CDR3 DNA follows: TGTGCCAGTAGTATGAGGGGCCAGCGCTCTGGGGCCAACGTCCTGACTTTC. The V gene is TRBV19, the J gene TRBJ2-6, with D perhaps being TRBD1 or TRBD2 (5 bases each). The germline V and J ends were trimmed by 3 bases and 0 bases, with 12 bases remaining between them. CDR3 length: 17 residues. CDR1 and CDR2 from the germline V gene are LNHDA and SQIVND (reference sequence).

This clonotype was found a few times. V usage is TRBV29-1 and J usage is TRBJ2-1; the D is unclear. The CDR3 contains 13 residues. From germline, CDR1 is SQVTM and CDR2 ANQGSEA. The germline V and J ends were trimmed by 7 bases and 5 bases, with 15 bases remaining between them. This CDR3 is CSAFGSTNNEQFF. The CDR3 coding sequence is TGCAGCGCTTTCGGCTCCACTAACAATGAGCAGTTCTTC.

This clonotype occurred a few times. The rearrangement uses TRBV7-8 and TRBJ2-2; 9 bases align to TRBD2. The CDR3 sequence is 14 residues long. V dropped 8 bases and J dropped 2; count of bases not matched to a gene: 3. Looked up from germline, CDR1 is SGHVS and CDR2 is FQNEAQ. The CDR3 region has the DNA TGTGCCAGCGGGACTAGCTTTAACACCGGGGAGCTGTTTTTT. Translating it yields CASGTSFNTGELFF.

This clonotype was recorded at least ten times. The V call is TRBV6-4, the J call TRBJ2-1, with D tentatively TRBD2 (6 bases). Per germline, CDR1 MRHNA and CDR2 SNTAGT. Trimming cost V 3 bases and J 15 bases, with 21 bases left between them. The CDR3 has 14 amino acids. The CDR3 DNA sequence: TGTGCCAGCAGTGAATCCCAGCGGGCTGGAAGAAGGTTCTTC. Its translation: CASSESQRAGRRFF.

The rearrangement uses TRBV4-3 and TRBJ1-2; 7 nucleotides match TRBD1. Germline CDR1 and CDR2: LGHNA and YSLEER. V gave up 0 bases and J gave up 4 bases; unmatched junction bases: 2. CDR3 length: 14 amino acids. The CDR3 region is CASSQEAGGYGYTF. The CDR3 bases are TGCGCCAGCAGCCAAGAAGCAGGGGGCTATGGCTACACCTTC.